A selection of T cell receptor beta chains follows, all from one sample in a study of T cells in Graves' hyperthyroidism and ophthalmopathy. TCRdb itself ran the multiplex PCR reads through MiXCR, one entry per CDR3 protein. The repertoire includes a few hundred thousand distinct CDR3 sequences, less than 25% of them detected once, and 26% sits in the top ten. Sequencing used blood. These receptors originate from a man aged 18 to 35 with Graves' hyperthyroidism. The CDR3 runs from the conserved cysteine through the conserved F or W. D genes are given only for firm matches. Not all rows give a size; the values are once, few, many and, for expanded clones, a class.

J gene: TRBJ2-5; D gene: TRBD2; CDR3 length: 15; V gene: TRBV12-5; clone size: few; CDR3 DNA: TGTGCTAGTGCCCACGTCGGGACTAGCGGGGGGTCCCAGTACTTC; CDR3 protein: CASAHVGTSGGSQYF
J gene: TRBJ2-2; D gene: .; CDR3 length: 15; V gene: TRBV12-3/TRBV12-4; clone size: .; CDR3 DNA: TGTGCCAGCAGTTCGGGGCACGTTTTCACCGGGGAGCTGTTTTTT; CDR3 protein: CASSSGHVFTGELFF
J gene: TRBJ1-2; D gene: .; CDR3 length: 17; V gene: TRBV4-1; clone size: few; CDR3 DNA: TGCGCCAGCAGCTCGACCCGGGGGGGACGAGCTAACTATGGCTACGCCTTC; CDR3 protein: CASSSTRGGRANYGYAF
J gene: TRBJ1-2; D gene: TRBD1; CDR3 length: 13; V gene: TRBV2; clone size: once; CDR3 DNA: TGTGCCAGCAGGAGCGGACAGGGCTGGGGCTACACCTTC; CDR3 protein: CASRSGQGWGYTF
J gene: TRBJ1-1; D gene: TRBD1; CDR3 length: 14; V gene: TRBV19; clone size: many; CDR3 DNA: TGTGCCAGTAGAGTGACAGGGGAGAAGGCTGAAGCTTTCTTT; CDR3 protein: CASRVTGEKAEAFF
J gene: TRBJ1-5; D gene: .; CDR3 length: 16; V gene: TRBV12-3/TRBV12-4; clone size: once; CDR3 DNA: TGTGCCAGCACCTTAGGGGTTGGGGGGGCAGGCCAGCCCCAGCATTTT; CDR3 protein: CASTLGVGGAGQPQHF
J gene: TRBJ1-2; D gene: .; CDR3 length: 14; V gene: TRBV3-1; clone size: few; CDR3 DNA: TGTGCCAGCAGCCATACTGGGGGCGACTATGGCTACACCTTC; CDR3 protein: CASSHTGGDYGYTF
J gene: TRBJ1-2; D gene: TRBD1; CDR3 length: 15; V gene: TRBV5-6; clone size: many; CDR3 DNA: TGTGCCAGCAGTCGGGACAGGGGGCAAGGCTATGGCTACACCTTC; CDR3 protein: CASSRDRGQGYGYTF
J gene: TRBJ2-2; D gene: .; CDR3 length: 17; V gene: TRBV11-2; clone size: .; CDR3 DNA: TGTGCCAGCAGCTACGGCTTCAATCGAGGGGACACCGGGGAGCTGTTTTTT; CDR3 protein: CASSYGFNRGDTGELFF
J gene: TRBJ1-1; D gene: TRBD1; CDR3 length: 13; V gene: TRBV30; clone size: many; CDR3 DNA: TGTGCCTCCGATTCGGGACAGCTAATTGAAGCTTTCTTT; CDR3 protein: CASDSGQLIEAFF
J gene: TRBJ1-2; D gene: .; CDR3 length: 14; V gene: TRBV12-3/TRBV12-4; clone size: many; CDR3 DNA: TGTGCCAGCAGTTTGTTCTCCGGGATTGAAGGCTACACCTTC; CDR3 protein: CASSLFSGIEGYTF
J gene: TRBJ1-2; D gene: TRBD1; CDR3 length: 13; V gene: TRBV2; clone size: many; CDR3 DNA: TGTGCCAGCACCACCGACAGGGGCTATGGCTACACCTTC; CDR3 protein: CASTTDRGYGYTF
J gene: TRBJ2-5; D gene: .; CDR3 length: 15; V gene: TRBV5-1; clone size: .; CDR3 DNA: TGCGCCAGCAGCTTCATATGGACGGGACAAGAGACCCAGTACTTC; CDR3 protein: CASSFIWTGQETQYF
J gene: TRBJ2-7; D gene: .; CDR3 length: 14; V gene: TRBV11-2; clone size: few; CDR3 DNA: TGTGCCAGCAGCTTAGAATTTGGCAGCTACGAGCAGTACTTC; CDR3 protein: CASSLEFGSYEQYF
J gene: TRBJ2-5; D gene: TRBD1; CDR3 length: 14; V gene: TRBV20-1; clone size: few; CDR3 DNA: TGCAGTGCTAGACAGACAGGGTCACGGGAGACCCAGTACTTC; CDR3 protein: CSARQTGSRETQYF
J gene: TRBJ2-7; D gene: .; CDR3 length: 14; V gene: TRBV6-2/TRBV6-3; clone size: many; CDR3 DNA: TGTGCCAGCAGTTACTTGGTCCAGAGGTACGAGCAGTACTTC; CDR3 protein: CASSYLVQRYEQYF
J gene: TRBJ2-7; D gene: .; CDR3 length: 15; V gene: TRBV20-1; clone size: .; CDR3 DNA: TGCAGTGCTAGTTTCGGGCTGTTTAAGCTCTACGAGCAGTACTTC; CDR3 protein: CSASFGLFKLYEQYF
J gene: TRBJ1-1; D gene: .; CDR3 length: 15; V gene: TRBV7-9; clone size: few; CDR3 DNA: TGTGCCAGCAGCTTATTCCCCGATCCGAACACTGAAGCTTTCTTT; CDR3 protein: CASSLFPDPNTEAFF
J gene: TRBJ2-2; D gene: .; CDR3 length: 13; V gene: TRBV6-4; clone size: few; CDR3 DNA: TGTGCCAGCAGTGACGCCCAGGCCGGGGAGCTGTTTTTT; CDR3 protein: CASSDAQAGELFF
J gene: TRBJ2-2; D gene: .; CDR3 length: 12; V gene: TRBV28; clone size: .; CDR3 DNA: TGTGCCAGCAGTTTAGCCTCCGGGGAGCTGTTTTTT; CDR3 protein: CASSLASGELFF
J gene: TRBJ2-7; D gene: .; CDR3 length: 13; V gene: TRBV7-2; clone size: many; CDR3 DNA: TGTGCCAGCAGCTTAGCGCAGAGTTACGAGCAGTACTTC; CDR3 protein: CASSLAQSYEQYF
J gene: TRBJ1-1; D gene: .; CDR3 length: 14; V gene: TRBV5-6; clone size: many; CDR3 DNA: TGTGCCAGCAGCTTGGTTGGGGTGAACACTGAAGCTTTCTTT; CDR3 protein: CASSLVGVNTEAFF
J gene: TRBJ1-3; D gene: TRBD1; CDR3 length: 14; V gene: TRBV5-1; clone size: many; CDR3 DNA: TGCGCCAGCAGCTTGGGGACAGGGCCCAACACCATATATTTT; CDR3 protein: CASSLGTGPNTIYF
J gene: TRBJ2-2; D gene: TRBD2; CDR3 length: 18; V gene: TRBV4-2; clone size: .; CDR3 DNA: TGTGCCAGCAGCCCATTCCCCAATAGCGGGGGAATCACCGGGGAGCTGTTTTTT; CDR3 protein: CASSPFPNSGGITGELFF
J gene: TRBJ2-4; D gene: .; CDR3 length: 13; V gene: TRBV15; clone size: many; CDR3 DNA: TGTGCCACCAGCAGAGAGAAGCGGGACATTCAGTACTTC; CDR3 protein: CATSREKRDIQYF
J gene: TRBJ1-5; D gene: .; CDR3 length: 14; V gene: TRBV4-1; clone size: few; CDR3 DNA: TGCGCCAGCAGCCAAGTGGTTTTTAATCAGCCCCAGCATTTT; CDR3 protein: CASSQVVFNQPQHF
J gene: TRBJ2-4; D gene: TRBD1; CDR3 length: 18; V gene: TRBV6-2/TRBV6-3; clone size: .; CDR3 DNA: TGTGCCAGCAGTTCCTTCAGCTTTATACCGGGACAGAAAAACATTCAGTACTTC; CDR3 protein: CASSSFSFIPGQKNIQYF
J gene: TRBJ1-1; D gene: TRBD1; CDR3 length: 15; V gene: TRBV25-1; clone size: .; CDR3 DNA: TGTGCCAGCCGGGAAAACAGGGGTAGGAACACTGAAGCTTTCTTT; CDR3 protein: CASRENRGRNTEAFF
J gene: TRBJ1-5; D gene: .; CDR3 length: 19; V gene: TRBV6-4; clone size: many; CDR3 DNA: TGTGCCACCCAGAAGTCGGGGGGCGACCTTTTTTTCTACAATCAGCCCCAGCATTTT; CDR3 protein: CATQKSGGDLFFYNQPQHF
J gene: TRBJ1-1; D gene: .; CDR3 length: 12; V gene: TRBV20-1; clone size: .; CDR3 DNA: TGCAGTGCTAGGCCGGGTGCGACTGAAGCTTTCTTT; CDR3 protein: CSARPGATEAFF
J gene: TRBJ2-7; D gene: .; CDR3 length: 16; V gene: TRBV2; clone size: many; CDR3 DNA: TGTGCCAGCAGACCTGACCGGGACACCTACTCCTACGAGCAGTACTTC; CDR3 protein: CASRPDRDTYSYEQYF
J gene: TRBJ2-7; D gene: .; CDR3 length: 16; V gene: TRBV27; clone size: many; CDR3 DNA: TGTGCCAGCAGTTTATTCTTCAGGACGCAGGGGTACGAGCAGTACTTC; CDR3 protein: CASSLFFRTQGYEQYF
J gene: TRBJ2-2; D gene: .; CDR3 length: 15; V gene: TRBV5-1; clone size: .; CDR3 DNA: TGCGCCAGCAACTACGATTTTGGTGATACCGGGGAGCTGTTTTTT; CDR3 protein: CASNYDFGDTGELFF
J gene: TRBJ2-7; D gene: .; CDR3 length: 16; V gene: TRBV2; clone size: few; CDR3 DNA: TGTGCCAGCAGTGTCAGGTGGGCCAGGGGGGCCTACGAGCAGTACTTC; CDR3 protein: CASSVRWARGAYEQYF
J gene: TRBJ2-7; D gene: .; CDR3 length: 12; V gene: TRBV12-3/TRBV12-4; clone size: many; CDR3 DNA: TGTGCCAGCAGTATAGCAGGGGTCGAGCAGTACTTC; CDR3 protein: CASSIAGVEQYF
J gene: TRBJ1-2; D gene: .; CDR3 length: 13; V gene: TRBV19; clone size: many; CDR3 DNA: TGTGCCACCACCCCGGGAGGGTACTATGGCTACACCTTC; CDR3 protein: CATTPGGYYGYTF
J gene: TRBJ2-7; D gene: .; CDR3 length: 14; V gene: TRBV6-2/TRBV6-3; clone size: .; CDR3 DNA: TGTGCCAGCACGTCAGAGTACACCCCCTACGAGCAGTACTTC; CDR3 protein: CASTSEYTPYEQYF
J gene: TRBJ2-7; D gene: TRBD2; CDR3 length: 16; V gene: TRBV5-1; clone size: many; CDR3 DNA: TGCGCCAGCAGCTTCGACATAGCGGGCCTCTCCTACGAGCAGTACTTC; CDR3 protein: CASSFDIAGLSYEQYF
J gene: TRBJ2-1; D gene: .; CDR3 length: 14; V gene: TRBV30; clone size: .; CDR3 DNA: TGTGCCTGGAGTGTTCAATCTGGATACAATGAGCAGTTCTTC; CDR3 protein: CAWSVQSGYNEQFF
J gene: TRBJ1-5; D gene: .; CDR3 length: 18; V gene: TRBV12-3/TRBV12-4; clone size: many; CDR3 DNA: TGTGCCAGCAGTTTAAGGGCAGGGGTGACCTGGAGCAATCAGCCCCAGCATTTT; CDR3 protein: CASSLRAGVTWSNQPQHF
J gene: TRBJ1-5; D gene: TRBD1; CDR3 length: 16; V gene: TRBV20-1; clone size: many; CDR3 DNA: TGCAGTGCTAAGGACAGGGTGCTATATAGCAATCAGCCCCAGCATTTT; CDR3 protein: CSAKDRVLYSNQPQHF
J gene: TRBJ1-2; D gene: TRBD1; CDR3 length: 16; V gene: TRBV28; clone size: many; CDR3 DNA: TGTGCCAGCAGTTTTAGGGGGACAGGGGGCGGGTATGGCTACACCTTC; CDR3 protein: CASSFRGTGGGYGYTF
J gene: TRBJ2-7; D gene: TRBD1; CDR3 length: 14; V gene: TRBV30; clone size: few; CDR3 DNA: TGTGCCTGGAGTAAGGGACAGCTCCTCTACGAGCAGTACTTC; CDR3 protein: CAWSKGQLLYEQYF
J gene: TRBJ2-7; D gene: TRBD1; CDR3 length: 15; V gene: TRBV29-1; clone size: few; CDR3 DNA: TGCAGCGTTGAAGAGTGGATAGGGACAGGGACCGAGCAGTACTTC; CDR3 protein: CSVEEWIGTGTEQYF
J gene: TRBJ1-2; D gene: TRBD1; CDR3 length: 13; V gene: TRBV24-1; clone size: .; CDR3 DNA: TGTGCCACCAGTGATTTAACAGGGGGTGGCTACACCTTC; CDR3 protein: CATSDLTGGGYTF
J gene: TRBJ2-5; D gene: TRBD2; CDR3 length: 12; V gene: TRBV29-1; clone size: many; CDR3 DNA: TGCAGCGTCCGAGCGGGGGGAGAGACCCAGTACTTC; CDR3 protein: CSVRAGGETQYF
J gene: TRBJ1-5; D gene: .; CDR3 length: 14; V gene: TRBV28; clone size: many; CDR3 DNA: TGTGCCAGCAGTTTATATGGGGTCGCTCAGCCCCAGCATTTT; CDR3 protein: CASSLYGVAQPQHF
J gene: TRBJ1-2; D gene: .; CDR3 length: 14; V gene: TRBV28; clone size: .; CDR3 DNA: TGTGCCAGCAGTTTATTAGACAGGAACTATGGCTACACCTTC; CDR3 protein: CASSLLDRNYGYTF
J gene: TRBJ1-2; D gene: .; CDR3 length: 15; V gene: TRBV6-5; clone size: many; CDR3 DNA: TGTGCCAGCAGTTACGGGGCAGGGTGGCGTGGCGGCTACACCTTC; CDR3 protein: CASSYGAGWRGGYTF
J gene: TRBJ1-1; D gene: .; CDR3 length: 11; V gene: TRBV12-3/TRBV12-4; clone size: many; CDR3 DNA: TGTGCCAGCAGTCCAGGAGGGCAGGGTGACTTT; CDR3 protein: CASSPGGQGDF